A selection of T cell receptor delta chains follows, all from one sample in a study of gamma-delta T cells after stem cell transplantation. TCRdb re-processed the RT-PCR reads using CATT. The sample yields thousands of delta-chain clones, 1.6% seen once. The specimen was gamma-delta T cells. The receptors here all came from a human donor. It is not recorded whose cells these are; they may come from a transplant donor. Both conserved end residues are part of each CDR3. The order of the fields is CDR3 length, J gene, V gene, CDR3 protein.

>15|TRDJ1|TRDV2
CACDTLTAPTDKLIF
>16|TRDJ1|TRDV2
CACSLLGDNDTDKLIF
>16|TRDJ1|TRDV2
CACDVLGDTDTDKLIF
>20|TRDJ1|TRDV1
CALGELALSWGIPKTDKLIF
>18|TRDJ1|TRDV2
CACDTVGTPGRYTDKLIF
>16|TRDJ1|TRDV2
CACDTVGYDSGDKLIF
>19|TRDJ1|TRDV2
CACDAILGDTHGDTDKLIF
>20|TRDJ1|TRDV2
CACDDLLGDTRGSGTDKLIF
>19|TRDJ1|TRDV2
CACDTLPTGDTGGTDKLIF
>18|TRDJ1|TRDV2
CACDTLLTGGRYTDKLIF
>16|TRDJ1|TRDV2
CACDTVGEPSTDKLIF
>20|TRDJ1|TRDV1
CALGELWTLFSAGVSDKLIF
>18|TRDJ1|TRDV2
CACDSLLGDPEYTDKLIF
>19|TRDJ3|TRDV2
CACDTAGSRSSWDTRQMFF
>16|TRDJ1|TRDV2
CACGSILRSEVDKLIF
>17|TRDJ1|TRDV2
CACRSTQGWGYTDKLIF
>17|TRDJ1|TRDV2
CACDALVLGAQFDKLIF
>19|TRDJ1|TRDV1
CALGEPPSYSLGDDHKLIF
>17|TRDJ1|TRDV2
CACDRVLGIRDTDKLIF
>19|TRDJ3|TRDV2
CACDVLLGDSSWDTRQMFF
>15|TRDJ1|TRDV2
CACDSLGDTGDKLIF
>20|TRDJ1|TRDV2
CACDGVLGDTRDSYTDKPIF
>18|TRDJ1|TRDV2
CACDTVQSGGDLRDKLIF
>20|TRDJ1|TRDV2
CACDTVLGDTRDSYTDKLIF
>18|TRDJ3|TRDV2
CACDTGGYSSWDTRQMFF
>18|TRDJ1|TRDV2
CACDTITGGTQYTDKLIF
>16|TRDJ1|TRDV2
CASDTVNRWSGDKLIF
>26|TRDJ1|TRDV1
CALGERRNLRGYVSYWGKSATDKLIF
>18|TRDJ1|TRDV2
CACDSLRGSDQYTDKLIF
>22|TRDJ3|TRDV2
CACDTATGGYSKSSWDTRQMFF
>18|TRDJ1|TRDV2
CACDFLRLGDTVRDKLIF
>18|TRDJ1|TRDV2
CACDTLSGIRGLTDKLIF
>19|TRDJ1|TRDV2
CACDHLTGGYAVLTDKLIF
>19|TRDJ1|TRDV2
CACDTLPTRDTGGTDKLIF
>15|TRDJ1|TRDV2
CACDTVGSYTDKLIF
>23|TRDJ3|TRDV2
CACDTVEGPTGGCSSWDTRQMFF
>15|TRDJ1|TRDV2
CACDTVSADTDKLIF
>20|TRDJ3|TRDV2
CACDTVNTRSTAWDTRQMFF
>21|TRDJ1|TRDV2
CACDDITHVRLSGSYTDKLIF
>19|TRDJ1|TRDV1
CALSQPYPSGGCYTDKLIF
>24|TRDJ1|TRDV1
CALGYCGTSLVLGERPQYTDKPIF
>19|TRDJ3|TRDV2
CACDTLLGDTSWDTRQMFF
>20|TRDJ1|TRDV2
CACDAITTEPYTRYTDELIF
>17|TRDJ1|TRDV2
CACEAVGAGGYTDKLIF
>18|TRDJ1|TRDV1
CALGEEEVRPANTDKLIF
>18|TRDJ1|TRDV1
CALGVPDTGGKYTDKLIF
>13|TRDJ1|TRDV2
CACDRLTTDKLIF
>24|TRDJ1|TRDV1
CALGELVSFSPTLLLGTYTDKLIF
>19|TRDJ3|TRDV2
CACDTATGGPTWDTRQMFF